These T cell receptor beta chains were read from a single sample in a study of beta chain features in type 1 diabetes. Sequencing was performed with immunoSEQ multiplex PCR; in TCRdb, only in-frame clones are kept and a portion is missing. The table has around 430,000 clones, about 29% seen once. The sample taken for sequencing was naive CD4+ T cells from blood. Every receptor here comes from a man younger than 35 in good health. Both conserved end residues are part of each CDR3. A D gene is named only where the DNA matches it firmly. The size field is filled for only some rows; it gives once, few, many or a size class.

V,J,D,size,CDR3,DNA
TRBV5-4,TRBJ2-5,.,few,CASSSQETQYF,TGTGCCAGCAGCTCCCAAGAGACCCAGTACTTC
TRBV5-6,TRBJ2-7,TRBD1,.,CASTGTGKHREQYF,TGTGCCAGCACCGGGACAGGGAAGCACAGGGAGCAGTACTTC
TRBV18,TRBJ2-1,TRBD2,few,CASSPGTSGTHEQFF,TGTGCCAGCTCACCCGGGACTAGCGGGACCCATGAGCAGTTCTTC
TRBV29-1,TRBJ2-3,TRBD2,.,CSVGDYTDTQYF,TGCAGCGTCGGGGACTACACAGATACGCAGTATTTT
TRBV4-2,TRBJ2-1,.,.,CASSQVHQGSFWNEQFF,TGTGCCAGCAGCCAAGTCCATCAGGGTTCCTTCTGGAATGAGCAGTTCTTC
TRBV28,TRBJ2-7,TRBD2,.,CASSLSSGAGYEQYF,TGTGCCAGCAGTTTATCCAGCGGAGCGGGGTACGAGCAGTACTTC
TRBV29-1,TRBJ2-7,.,.,CSVATVHEQYF,TGCAGCGTTGCCACGGTTCACGAGCAGTACTTC
TRBV2,TRBJ2-7,TRBD2,.,CASSEAASGSYEQYF,TGTGCCAGCAGTGAAGCGGCTAGCGGGAGCTACGAGCAGTACTTC
TRBV4-3,TRBJ1-5,.,few,CASSQDWSSNQPQHF,TGCGCCAGCAGCCAAGATTGGAGTAGCAATCAGCCCCAGCATTTT
TRBV27,TRBJ2-3,TRBD1,.,CASSPGQASTDTQYF,TGTGCCAGCAGTCCGGGACAGGCTAGCACAGATACGCAGTATTTT
TRBV19,TRBJ2-1,.,once,CASSIGTHNEQFF,TGTGCCAGTAGTATAGGGACTCACAATGAGCAGTTCTTC
TRBV4-3,TRBJ2-2,TRBD1,.,CASSPRPDRGHTGELFF,TGCGCCAGCAGCCCGAGGCCCGACAGGGGGCACACCGGGGAGCTGTTTTTT
TRBV2,TRBJ2-1,.,few,CASTQRDEQFF,TGTGCCAGCACTCAAAGGGATGAGCAGTTCTTC
TRBV7-2,TRBJ2-7,TRBD1,.,CASSLAWGQGPEQYF,TGTGCCAGCAGCTTAGCATGGGGACAGGGGCCCGAGCAGTACTTC
TRBV7-2,TRBJ2-3,TRBD1,few,CASSFAGTDRHTQYF,TGTGCCAGCAGCTTCGCCGGGACAGACCGCCATACGCAGTATTTT
TRBV30,TRBJ1-1,.,few,CAWSDLGTEAFF,TGTGCCTGGAGTGATTTGGGTACTGAAGCTTTCTTT
TRBV7-9,TRBJ2-5,.,.,CASSLRAGQETQYF,TGTGCCAGCAGCTTAAGGGCGGGACAAGAGACCCAGTACTTC
TRBV4-1,TRBJ2-1,.,.,CASNSASAVSYNEQFF,TGCGCCAGCAATAGTGCGTCGGCAGTTTCTTACAATGAGCAGTTCTTC
TRBV7-9,TRBJ1-1,.,few,CATVGVVEAFF,TGTGCCACAGTAGGGGTTGTTGAAGCTTTCTTT
TRBV29-1,TRBJ2-7,.,few,CSVTGTAYEQYF,TGCAGCGTTACCGGGACGGCCTACGAGCAGTACTTC
TRBV29-1,TRBJ2-7,.,few,CSVALDLASYEQYF,TGCAGCGTTGCTTTGGACTTAGCTTCCTACGAGCAGTACTTC
TRBV30,TRBJ2-3,.,.,CAWKRGRDTQYF,TGTGCCTGGAAACGGGGCAGAGATACGCAGTATTTT
TRBV30,TRBJ2-7,.,few,CAWSRLGSPEQYF,TGTGCCTGGAGCCGCCTCGGGTCTCCCGAGCAGTACTTC
TRBV7-2,TRBJ2-1,TRBD2,.,CASSQNTPGTSGYNEQFF,TGTGCCAGCAGCCAAAACACCCCCGGGACTAGCGGGTACAATGAGCAGTTCTTC
TRBV19,TRBJ2-3,.,few,CASNGGRRGTDTQYF,TGTGCCAGTAATGGGGGCAGGCGAGGCACAGATACGCAGTATTTT
TRBV28,TRBJ2-2,.,few,CASRDANTGELFF,TGTGCCAGCAGGGACGCGAACACCGGGGAGCTGTTTTTT
TRBV7-9,TRBJ2-7,.,.,CASSQDSF,TGTGCCAGCAGCCAAGACTCATTC
TRBV29-1,TRBJ2-2,TRBD2,.,CSVAWGGNTGELFF,TGCAGCGTTGCCTGGGGGGGTAACACCGGGGAGCTGTTTTTT
TRBV4-3,TRBJ2-6,.,.,CASSQTVGANVLTF,TGCGCCAGCAGCCAGACTGTTGGGGCCAACGTCCTGACTTTC
TRBV25-1,TRBJ2-1,.,few,CASSRGSYNEQFF,TGTGCCAGCAGTAGGGGTTCCTACAATGAGCAGTTCTTC
TRBV25-1,TRBJ2-1,.,.,CASSGRKEGVYEQFF,TGTGCCAGCAGCGGTAGGAAGGAGGGTGTCTATGAGCAGTTCTTC
TRBV9,TRBJ2-3,.,few,CASSPRGDTQYF,TGTGCCAGCAGCCCCCGCGGGGATACGCAGTATTTT
TRBV30,TRBJ1-4,TRBD1,.,CAWSWTGGSEKLFF,TGTGCCTGGTCTTGGACAGGGGGAAGTGAAAAACTGTTTTTT